Below, 3 T cell receptor beta chains from the same sample are listed, as sequenced in a study of vaccination effects on CD4 cells after COVID-19. Ahead of sequencing, the ViraFEST assay grew antigen-specific CD4+ T cells using viral peptide pools. Cells that had been cultured for approximately ten days were the source of isolated CD4+ T cells. Between March and December 2020, the person had a SARS-CoV-2 infection that PCR confirmed. Each participant received a vaccine that was either BNT162b2 or mRNA-1273, given as two doses. The antigens for these receptors are not known. The data were produced by immunoSEQ multiplex PCR, yet TCRdb's version contains in-frame clones alone and is incomplete. The sample comprises under 15,000 clones, roughly 66% of which are singletons, and around 34% rests with the top ten. The sequencing used CD4+ T cells from PBMCs cultured with HCoV-NL63 spike peptides, collected after COVID-19 vaccination. The receptors were gathered from a human donor who had a prior SARS-CoV-2 infection.

V and J are TRBV6-5 and TRBJ2-7, with TRBD1 identical over 10 bases. The CDR3 contains 15 residues. Germline values: CDR1 MNHEY, CDR2 SVGAGI. V dropped 2 bases and J dropped 6; count of bases not matched to a gene: 7. The CDR3 sequence: CASSYRWTGGFEQYF. CDR3 coding DNA: TGTGCCAGCAGTTACCGTTGGACAGGGGGTTTCGAGCAGTACTTC.

V is TRBV6-4 and J is TRBJ2-3; TRBD1 might be the D (6 bases). There are 16 residues in the CDR3. CDR1 is MRHNA, CDR2 SNTAGT, per germline. Trimming cost V 5 bases and J 0 bases, with 15 bases left between them. This CDR3 reads CASSLIVTGSTDTQYF. The CDR3, as DNA: TGTGCCAGCAGTCTGATCGTTACAGGGAGCACAGATACGCAGTATTTT.

This rearrangement joins TRBV7-2 to TRBJ2-1; TRBD2 matches 10 bases. With 7 bases clipped from V and 7 bases from J, the junction kept 10 bases outside the gene matches. Per the germline V gene, CDR1 is SGHTA and CDR2 is FQGNSA. This CDR3 spans 15 amino acids. In DNA form, the CDR3 reads TGTGCCAGCACCCTTGCGTTGACTAGCGGGAATGAGCAGTTCTTC. Translating gives CASTLALTSGNEQFF.